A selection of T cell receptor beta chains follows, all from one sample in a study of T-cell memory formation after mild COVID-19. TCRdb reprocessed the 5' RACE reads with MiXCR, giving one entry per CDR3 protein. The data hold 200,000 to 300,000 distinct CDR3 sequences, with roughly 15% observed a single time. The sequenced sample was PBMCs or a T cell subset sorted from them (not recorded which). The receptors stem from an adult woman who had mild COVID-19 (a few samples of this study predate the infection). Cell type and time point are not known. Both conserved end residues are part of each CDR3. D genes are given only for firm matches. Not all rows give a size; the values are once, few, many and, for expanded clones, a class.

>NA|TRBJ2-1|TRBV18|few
TGTGCCAGCTCACCAGGGGGGTTGACCTACAATGAGCAGTTCTTC
CASSPGGLTYNEQFF
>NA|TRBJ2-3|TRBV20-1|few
TGCAGTGCTAGGAGGCGCACAGATACGCAGTATTTT
CSARRRTDTQYF
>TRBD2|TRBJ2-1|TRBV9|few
TGTGCCAGCAGCGTAGTTACTAGCGGGAGGGGGCATGATGAGCAGTTCTTC
CASSVVTSGRGHDEQFF
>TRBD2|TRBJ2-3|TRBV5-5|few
TGTGCCAGCAGCTTGGAACTAGCGGGGTTAAATACGCAGTATTTT
CASSLELAGLNTQYF
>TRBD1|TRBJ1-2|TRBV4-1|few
TGCGCCAGCAGCCAGACAGGGGACAGGGGATGGAACGGCTACACCTTC
CASSQTGDRGWNGYTF
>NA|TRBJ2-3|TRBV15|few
TGTGCCACCAGCAGAGATATGTGGACTAACACAGATACGCAGTATTTT
CATSRDMWTNTDTQYF
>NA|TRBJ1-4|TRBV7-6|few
TGTGCCAGCAGCTTGAGGGTGCAAGAAAAACTGTTTTTT
CASSLRVQEKLFF
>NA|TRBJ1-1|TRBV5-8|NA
TGTGCCAGCAGCAAGATCAGGGGCTCGAACACTGAAGCTTTCTTT
CASSKIRGSNTEAFF
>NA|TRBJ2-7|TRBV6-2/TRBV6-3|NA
TGTGCCAGCCGGGATCGAGGAGGGCACAGTCTATTCTACGAGCAGTACTTC
CASRDRGGHSLFYEQYF
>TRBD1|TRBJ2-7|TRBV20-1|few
TGCAGTGCTAGAGATCCCGCGCAGGGGGTCTACGAGCAGTACTTC
CSARDPAQGVYEQYF
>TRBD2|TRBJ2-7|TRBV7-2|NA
TGTGCCAGCAGCTTTCAGGCGACTAGCGGCATGAGCTCCTACGAGCAGTACTTC
CASSFQATSGMSSYEQYF
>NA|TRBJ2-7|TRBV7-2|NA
TGTGCCAGCAGCCAGAGCAACTCCTACGAGCAGTACTTC
CASSQSNSYEQYF
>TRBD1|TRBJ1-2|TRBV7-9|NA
TGTGCCAGCAGCTCCATTGACAGGGATAAGCACTATGGCTACACCTTC
CASSSIDRDKHYGYTF
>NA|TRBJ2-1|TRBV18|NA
TGTGCCAGCTCGCGATCGGGAGCTGGTAATGAGCAGTTCTTC
CASSRSGAGNEQFF
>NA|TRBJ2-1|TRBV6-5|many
TGTGCCAGCAGCGCTCGAGAGGGTGAGCAGTTCTTC
CASSAREGEQFF
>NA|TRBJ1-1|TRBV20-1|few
TGCAGTGCTAAGGGTGTATTGACTGAAGCTTTCTTT
CSAKGVLTEAFF
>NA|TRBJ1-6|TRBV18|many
TGTGCCAGCTCACCGACAGTCGGGGTTGATTCACCCCTCCACTTT
CASSPTVGVDSPLHF
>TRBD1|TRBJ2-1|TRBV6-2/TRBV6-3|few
TGTGCCAGCAGTGGGACAGGGATGTCCTACAATGAGCAGTTCTTC
CASSGTGMSYNEQFF
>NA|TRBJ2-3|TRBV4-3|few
TGCGCCAGCAGCCAAGCCCGGGCGGATACGCAGTATTTT
CASSQARADTQYF
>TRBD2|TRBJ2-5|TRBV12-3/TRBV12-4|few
TGTGCCAGCAGCCGCGGGGGTTGGGAGACCCAGTACTTC
CASSRGGWETQYF
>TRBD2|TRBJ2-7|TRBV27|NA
TGTGCCAGCAGTTTTCAACTAGCGGGGGCCTACGAGCAGTACTTC
CASSFQLAGAYEQYF
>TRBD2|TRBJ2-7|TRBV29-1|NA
TGCAGCGTCGGGGGGACGGTTACCTACGAGCAGTACTTC
CSVGGTVTYEQYF
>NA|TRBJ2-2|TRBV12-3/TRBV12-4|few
TGTGCCAGCAGTCCAAACGGACTAATGCCCGGGGAGCTGTTTTTT
CASSPNGLMPGELFF
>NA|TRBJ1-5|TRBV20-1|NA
TGCAGTGCTAAGGCTACGTCGAATCAGCCCCAGCATTTT
CSAKATSNQPQHF
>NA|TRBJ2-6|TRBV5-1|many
TGCGCCAGCAGCTCCCCGGGCTCTGGGGCCAACGTCCTGACTTTC
CASSSPGSGANVLTF
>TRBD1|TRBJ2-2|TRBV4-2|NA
TGTGCCAGCAGCCGATTTGCAGGGGGAAAGACCGGGGAGCTGTTTTTT
CASSRFAGGKTGELFF
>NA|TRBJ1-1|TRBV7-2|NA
TGTGCCAGCACCCCCCTCAGGGGCATGGCTGAAGCTTTCTTT
CASTPLRGMAEAFF
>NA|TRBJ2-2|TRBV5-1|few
TGCGCCAGCAGCTCCCAGGGTAAGGGAGACACCGGGGAGCTGTTTTTT
CASSSQGKGDTGELFF
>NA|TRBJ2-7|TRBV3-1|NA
TGTGCCAGCAGCCAAGAAGCGTGGTACGAGCAGTACTTC
CASSQEAWYEQYF
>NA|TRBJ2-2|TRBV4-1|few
TGCGCCAGCAGCCAGGGGATCGCGAGCGGGGAGCTGTTTTTT
CASSQGIASGELFF
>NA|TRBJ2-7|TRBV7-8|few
TGTGCCAGCAGCTTAATGGGTCGCGGGATGGGGTCCTACGAGCAGTACTTC
CASSLMGRGMGSYEQYF
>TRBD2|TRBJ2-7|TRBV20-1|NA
TGCAGTGCTAGGGATTTAGCGGGGCCCTACGAGCAGTACTTC
CSARDLAGPYEQYF
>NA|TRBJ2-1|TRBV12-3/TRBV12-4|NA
TGTGCCAGCAGTTTTAGGCAGGGTGCGAACAATGAGCAGTTCTTC
CASSFRQGANNEQFF
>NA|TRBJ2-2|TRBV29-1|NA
TGCAGCGTTGATAGGCGGGCCGGGGAGCTGTTTTTT
CSVDRRAGELFF
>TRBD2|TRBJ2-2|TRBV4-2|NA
TGTGCCAGCAGCCTGCCCGGGAGGAGCACCTGGGAGCTGTTTTTT
CASSLPGRSTWELFF
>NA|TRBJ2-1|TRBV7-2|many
TGTGCCAGCAGCCTCCGGGCGTTATTCAATGAGCAGTTCTTC
CASSLRALFNEQFF
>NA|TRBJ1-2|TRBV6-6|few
TGTGCCAGCACAGGGGACCGCTCTAACTATGGCTACACCTTC
CASTGDRSNYGYTF
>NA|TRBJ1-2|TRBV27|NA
TGTGCCAGCAGTTTATCCGGCAGCGCTAACTATGGCTACACCTTC
CASSLSGSANYGYTF
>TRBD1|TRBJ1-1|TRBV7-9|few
TGTGCCAGCAGCCCAACAGGGGCGAGTGAAGCTTTCTTT
CASSPTGASEAFF
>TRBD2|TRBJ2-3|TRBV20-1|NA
TGCAGTGCTAGCGCTCCGGGACTAGCGGGGAGTAGTCGAAGAGATACGCAGTATTTT
CSASAPGLAGSSRRDTQYF
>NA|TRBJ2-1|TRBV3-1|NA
TGTGCCAGCAGCCAGGGAGTTTCGATAAATGAGCAGTTCTTC
CASSQGVSINEQFF
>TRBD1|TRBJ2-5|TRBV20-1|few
TGCAGTGCTGGGACAGGGCGGAAAGAGACCCAGTACTTC
CSAGTGRKETQYF